The clone carrying this T cell receptor (beta chain) was seen many times. Its specificity is not known. This specimen belongs to a study of human T cells and chemical hapten exposure. Study-level points and caveats: No alteration of TCRs above 1 in 1000 frequency was seen with DPC sensitization.

TCRdb analysed the RACE reads with MiXCR anew, one entry per CDR3 protein. The sample holds 370,000 or so distinct CDR3 sequences, approximately 4.4% seen once. Time point in this sample: patch test 1, 2 weeks after DPC sensitization. Stated treatment: therapeutic diphenylcyclopropenone sensitization with weekly scalp DPC. CDR3 length equals 13 residues. Germline V CDR1 and CDR2: SGHTA, FQGTGA. V was clipped by 0 bases and J by 7 bases, with 7 bases between them. The sequencing used whole blood, collected in connection with sensitization to the hapten diphenylcyclopropenone (DPC). This TCR came from a woman in her forties or fifties with alopecia areata. Some clones in this sample may be carry-over from other donors' samples. This chain uses TRBV7-3 with TRBJ1-5; D is ambiguous. Written as DNA, the CDR3 is TGTGCCAGCAGCTTAACGTCCGGACAGCCCCAGCATTTT. Protein sequence: CASSLTSGQPQHF.